Listed below are T cell receptor beta chains from one sample, sequenced in a study of blood T cells in healthy people across ages. TCRdb itself ran the 5' RACE reads through MiXCR, one entry per CDR3 protein. The sample shows hundreds of thousands of distinct CDR3 sequences, approximately 39% of them seen only once. The sample was blood. The source of these receptors is a woman aged 55-75 years in good health. Each CDR3 is given with its conserved first and last residue. A D gene is named only where the DNA matches it firmly. Size values are once, few and many counts, or a class for expanded clones, and some rows have none.

size: NA; J: TRBJ2-4; D: NA; V: TRBV21-1; DNA: TGTGCCAGCAGCAAAGAGAGGAGGAAACAACGGACCAAAAACATTCAGTACTTC; CDR3: CASSKERRKQRTKNIQYF
size: few; J: TRBJ1-4; D: NA; V: TRBV18; DNA: TGTGCCAGCTCACCTCGGGACGATAATGAAAAACTGTTTTTT; CDR3: CASSPRDDNEKLFF
size: NA; J: TRBJ1-5; D: NA; V: TRBV20-1; DNA: TGCAGTGCTAGAGAGAGACAGGCGAGCAATCAGCCCCAGCATTTT; CDR3: CSARERQASNQPQHF
size: NA; J: TRBJ2-1; D: NA; V: TRBV30; DNA: TGTGCCTGGAGTATCGGGTCCTCCTACAATGAGCAGTTCTTC; CDR3: CAWSIGSSYNEQFF
size: few; J: TRBJ2-3; D: TRBD1; V: TRBV4-3; DNA: TGCGCCAGCAGCTCCCTCGGGACAGGGGAAACAGATACGCAGTATTTT; CDR3: CASSSLGTGETDTQYF
size: few; J: TRBJ1-2; D: TRBD1; V: TRBV20-1; DNA: TGCAGTGCTAGATCGGACAGGGGGCGAGAGGGCTACACCTTC; CDR3: CSARSDRGREGYTF
size: NA; J: TRBJ2-1; D: TRBD2; V: TRBV6-9; DNA: TGTGCCAGCAGTCCCCCGCCCGGGACTAGCGGATCTACTTCCGACGATGAGCAGTTCTTC; CDR3: CASSPPPGTSGSTSDDEQFF
size: once; J: TRBJ2-3; D: TRBD1; V: TRBV7-3; DNA: TGTGCCAGCAGCTTGAGGGGGCGCGAGACAGATACGCAGTATTTT; CDR3: CASSLRGRETDTQYF
size: NA; J: TRBJ2-5; D: TRBD2; V: TRBV20-1; DNA: TGCAGTGCTAGAGATGTCGGCCTACTAGCGAGGGAGACCCAGTACTTC; CDR3: CSARDVGLLARETQYF
size: few; J: TRBJ2-3; D: TRBD2; V: TRBV11-1; DNA: TGTGCCAGCACCCCGGGCGGGAGGGCCTTGACAGATACGCAGTATTTT; CDR3: CASTPGGRALTDTQYF
size: NA; J: TRBJ2-1; D: TRBD2; V: TRBV4-2; DNA: TGTGCCAGCAGCCAAGAGGCGGGGGATGAGCAGTTCTTC; CDR3: CASSQEAGDEQFF
size: many; J: TRBJ2-5; D: NA; V: TRBV2; DNA: TGTGCCAGCAGTGGTGACAGTAAAGAGACCCAGTACTTC; CDR3: CASSGDSKETQYF
size: NA; J: TRBJ2-1; D: NA; V: TRBV2; DNA: TGTGCCAGCAGAGGGCCGGGGGATCTCTGCAATGAGCAGTTCTTC; CDR3: CASRGPGDLCNEQFF
size: NA; J: TRBJ2-7; D: TRBD2; V: TRBV5-1; DNA: TGCGCCAGCAGCTTGGCCCCTAGCGGGGGGGAGCAGTACTTC; CDR3: CASSLAPSGGEQYF
size: NA; J: TRBJ2-2; D: TRBD2; V: TRBV24-1; DNA: TGTGCCCCAGGGACTAGCGGGAGGGCCTCGTTCACCGGGGAGCTGTTTTTT; CDR3: CAPGTSGRASFTGELFF
size: NA; J: TRBJ1-3; D: NA; V: TRBV27; DNA: TGTGCCAGCAGTGACCGGGGCGGGAACACCATATATTTT; CDR3: CASSDRGGNTIYF
size: NA; J: TRBJ2-7; D: NA; V: TRBV20-1; DNA: TGCAGTGCTAGAGATCGGGCCAGACCGGCCTACGAGCAGTACTTC; CDR3: CSARDRARPAYEQYF
size: many; J: TRBJ2-5; D: TRBD2; V: TRBV5-1; DNA: TGCGCCAGCAACTTGGGGACTAGCGCGATCGAGACCCAGTACTTC; CDR3: CASNLGTSAIETQYF
size: NA; J: TRBJ1-1; D: NA; V: TRBV30; DNA: TGTGCCTGGACGGTACTTTTGAACACTGAAGCTTTCTTT; CDR3: CAWTVLLNTEAFF
size: NA; J: TRBJ1-4; D: NA; V: TRBV10-3; DNA: TGTGCCATCAGGGACAGCCTGGCAACTAATGAAAAACTGTTTTTT; CDR3: CAIRDSLATNEKLFF
size: once; J: TRBJ2-5; D: NA; V: TRBV5-6; DNA: TGTGCCAGCAGCTCCGTCGCTCTCAAGGGATTGGGAGAGACCCAGTACTTC; CDR3: CASSSVALKGLGETQYF
size: few; J: TRBJ2-5; D: NA; V: TRBV9; DNA: TGTGCCAGCAGCGTATCCCAGCGACACGAGACCCAGTACTTC; CDR3: CASSVSQRHETQYF
size: NA; J: TRBJ1-1; D: TRBD1; V: TRBV10-3; DNA: TGTGCCATCAGTGGGTCAGGGGGCACGAACACTGAAGCTTTCTTT; CDR3: CAISGSGGTNTEAFF
size: NA; J: TRBJ2-3; D: TRBD2; V: TRBV7-2; DNA: TGTGCCAGCAGCAAGGGGACTAGCAGAAACACAGATACGCAGTATTTT; CDR3: CASSKGTSRNTDTQYF
size: NA; J: TRBJ2-5; D: NA; V: TRBV29-1; DNA: TGCAGCGTCGCAGCCGGGGGGCGGCCTGGGACCCAGTACTTC; CDR3: CSVAAGGRPGTQYF
size: NA; J: TRBJ2-7; D: TRBD2; V: TRBV7-3; DNA: TGTGCCAGCAGCAGACTAGCGGGGGGGAACGTTAATGAGCAGTACTTC; CDR3: CASSRLAGGNVNEQYF
size: once; J: TRBJ2-7; D: NA; V: TRBV7-2; DNA: TGTGCCAGCAGCCGCGCGGACCTTGGGGAGCAGTACTTC; CDR3: CASSRADLGEQYF
size: few; J: TRBJ2-2; D: TRBD1; V: TRBV29-1; DNA: TGCAGCGTCCAGGGGGCAACCGGGGAGCTGTTTTTT; CDR3: CSVQGATGELFF
size: NA; J: TRBJ2-5; D: TRBD1; V: TRBV27; DNA: TGTGCCAGCAGTTTTTACAGGGGGCAAGAGACCCAGTACTTC; CDR3: CASSFYRGQETQYF
size: few; J: TRBJ2-1; D: NA; V: TRBV12-3/TRBV12-4; DNA: TGTGCCAGCAAGGGGGGAATATCAGTGAATGAGCAGTTCTTC; CDR3: CASKGGISVNEQFF
size: NA; J: TRBJ2-6; D: NA; V: TRBV6-1; DNA: TGTGCCAGCATTAAGAGCTCTGGGGCCAACGTCCTGACTTTC; CDR3: CASIKSSGANVLTF